These 30 T cell receptor beta chains were all obtained from the same sample, sequenced in a study of blood T cell repertoires in COVID-19. Method: immunoSEQ multiplex PCR; TCRdb's copy keeps in-frame clones and lacks some. The repertoire holds some 25,000 clones, with more than 85% as singletons. The sequencing input was peripheral blood. The receptors stem from a human donor in a cohort sampled during active COVID-19.

This clone was observed a handful of times. The chain carries TRBV24-1 and TRBJ1-5; 9 bases are a match to TRBD1. Germline V CDR1 and CDR2: KGHDR, SFDVKD. The CDR3 is 16 residues long. V lost 2 bases, J lost 7 bases, and 8 bases stayed unmatched. This CDR3 reads CATSDSGTGSLQPQHF. The CDR3 coding sequence is TGTGCCACCAGTGATTCCGGGACAGGGTCCCTCCAGCCCCAGCATTTT.

This clone was recorded once. The rearrangement uses TRBV2 and TRBJ1-1, with 9 bases lining up with TRBD1. The V gene end was trimmed by 6 bases and the J gene end by 1 base; junction bases not matched to a gene: 3. Germline V lookup: CDR1 SNHLY, CDR2 FYNNEI. The CDR3 is 14 residues long. The CDR3 reads CASSWDRANTEAFF. The CDR3 nucleotides read TGTGCCAGCAGCTGGGACAGGGCGAACACTGAAGCTTTCTTT.

The rearrangement uses TRBV21-1 and TRBJ2-5; the DNA was not compared with TRBD2, the D call given in the table. TRBV21-1 is an annotated pseudogene. The CDR3 covers 17 residues. The CDR3 protein is CASSKAKVGGPQETQYF. The CDR3 DNA is TGTGCCAGCAGCAAAGCAAAGGTTGGAGGGCCCCAAGAGACCCAGTACTTC.

The chain uses TRBV10-1 and TRBJ2-1, with TRBD2 identical over 15 bases. CDR1 and CDR2 from the germline V gene are WNHNN and SYGVQD (reference sequence). V shed 4 bases, J shed 4 bases, and the junction held 2 bases outside the gene matches. The CDR3 has 16 amino acids. In DNA form, the CDR3 reads TGCGCCAGCAGTGGGACTAGCGGGAGGGATTACAATGAGCAGTTCTTC. It specifies CASSGTSGRDYNEQFF.

The chain uses TRBV11-3 and TRBJ2-1; 12 bases fit TRBD2. V lost 4 bases to trimming and J lost 5 bases; unmatched junction nucleotides: 0. This CDR3 is 14 amino acids long. The germline V gene encodes CDR1 SGHNT and CDR2 YENEEA. Here the CDR3 DNA reads TGTGCCAGCAGCTGGACTAGCGGGGACAATGAGCAGTTCTTC. Residues: CASSWTSGDNEQFF.

This clone was detected once. The chain uses TRBV5-6 and TRBJ1-6; weak D call: TRBD1 (6 bases). The CDR3 extends over 15 amino acids. Trimming removed 0 bases at V and 9 bases at J, with 13 bases between. In germline, CDR1 is SGHDT, CDR2 YYEEEE. The CDR3 nucleotides are TGTGCCAGCAGCTTGGATCAGGGGCGAGTTTCACCCCTCCACTTT. This translates into CASSLDQGRVSPLHF.

This chain links TRBV5-8 with TRBJ2-2, with 10 positions matching TRBD1. This CDR3 region has 16 residues. J gave up 6 bases and V 7 bases, and 12 bases lay outside the gene matches. Germline CDR1 is SGHTS and CDR2 is YDEGEE. The DNA for the CDR3 is TGTGCCAGCTTCTTGGGACAGGGGTTATACGCCGGGGAGCTGTTTTTT. It translates to CASFLGQGLYAGELFF.

This sequence joins TRBV5-5 and TRBJ1-1; TRBD1 agrees at 7 bases. The germline V gene encodes CDR1 SGHKS and CDR2 YYEKEE (reference sequence). The CDR3 is 15 residues long. V shed 0 bases, J shed 4 bases, and the junction held 6 bases outside the gene matches. The CDR3 DNA is TGTGCCAGCAGCTTGGAGGGGGCGCAGGGCACTGAAGCTTTCTTT. Translating it yields CASSLEGAQGTEAFF.

DNA for the CDR3: TGCGCCAGCAGCACGGACAGGGCTGGAAACACCATATATTTT. It yields the protein CASSTDRAGNTIYF. This rearrangement joins TRBV5-1 to TRBJ1-3; TRBD1 agrees at 8 bases. Germline lookup yields CDR1 SGHRS and CDR2 YFSETQ. CDR3 length: 14 residues. The trim removed 4 bases at V and 2 bases at J, leaving 2 bases unmatched.

The rearrangement links TRBV11-2 to TRBJ2-7, with a weak D call TRBD1 (6 bases). CDR1 is SGHAT and CDR2 is FQNNGV in the germline V gene. CDR3 size: 14 residues. The V end was cut by 5 bases, the J end by 2 bases, with 13 bases between. The CDR3 loop reads CASSPRQAAYEQYF. The CDR3 nucleotides are TGTGCCAGCAGCCCAAGACAGGCCGCCTACGAGCAGTACTTC.

This clone was counted between two and nine times. A junction boundary mismatches the germline segment, possibly from a read error. The rearrangement uses TRBV10-3 and TRBJ2-2; 7 bases line up with TRBD2. This CDR3 contains 15 residues. Germline-derived CDR1 and CDR2 are ENHRY and SYGVKD. The CDR3 reads CSRTSSNCHTGELFF. In nucleotides, the CDR3 is TGCTCTAGGACTAGTTCAAACTGTCATACCGGGGAGCTGTTTTTT.

This clone was picked up one time. The chain is built from TRBV6-2 or TRBV6-3 and TRBJ2-3, with TRBD2 identical over 13 bases. Germline V gives CDR1 MNHEY, CDR2 SVGEGT. The CDR3 consists of 18 residues. Germline trimming cut 6 bases from V and 2 bases from J; bases unmatched to any gene: 11. The CDR3 region is CASSPLSLAGGITDTQYF. The CDR3 DNA follows: TGTGCCAGCAGCCCCCTCTCACTAGCGGGGGGGATCACAGATACGCAGTATTTT.

This chain connects TRBV5-1 to TRBJ2-3, with 10 bases that match TRBD2. The CDR3 is made up of 16 amino acids. V lost 3 bases, J lost 0 bases, and 4 bases stayed unmatched. CDR1 and CDR2 (germline): SGHRS, YFSETQ. The CDR3 DNA reads TGCGCCAGCAGCTGGATGACTAGCGGGAGCACAGATACGCAGTATTTT. Amino acid sequence: CASSWMTSGSTDTQYF.

The chain combines TRBV4-3 with TRBJ2-1; 7 positions match TRBD1. CDR1 is LGHNA, CDR2 YSLEER, per germline. This CDR3 has 15 residues. V lost 0 bases, J lost 4 bases, and 3 bases stayed unmatched. Here the CDR3 DNA reads TGCGCCAGCAGCCAAGAGCCGGGACAGTACAATGAGCAGTTCTTC. It specifies CASSQEPGQYNEQFF.

The CDR3 protein is CASSRGSYNEQFF. CDR3 DNA sequence: TGTGCCAGTAGTAGAGGCAGCTACAATGAGCAGTTCTTC. This sequence joins TRBV19 and TRBJ2-1, with D unresolved. V shed 4 bases and J shed 3 bases, with 7 bases lying between them. This CDR3 comprises 13 residues. Germline V lookup: CDR1 LNHDA, CDR2 SQIVND (reference sequence).

This rearrangement joins TRBV5-4 to TRBJ2-3; 9 bases line up with TRBD1. This CDR3 is 15 amino acids long. The V gene end was trimmed by 4 bases and the J gene end by 2 bases; junction bases not matched to a gene: 5. CDR1 and CDR2 (germline): SGHNT, YYREEE (reference sequence). CDR3 DNA sequence: TGTGCCAGCAGCCGGGACAGGGCAACCACAGATACGCAGTATTTT. This translates into CASSRDRATTDTQYF.

The chain combines TRBV29-1 with TRBJ1-3; 8 bases are a match to TRBD1. The CDR3 extends over 14 amino acids. Germline trimming cut 6 bases from V and 2 bases from J; bases unmatched to any gene: 6. The germline CDR1 and CDR2 sequences are SQVTM and ANQGSEA. The CDR3: CSVTDREAGNTIYF. DNA of the CDR3: TGCAGCGTCACGGACAGGGAGGCTGGAAACACCATATATTTT.

V and J are TRBV7-9 and TRBJ1-3, with no clear D. This CDR3 has 15 residues. V was cut by 6 bases and J by 1 base, with 13 bases left in between. Germline V gene lookup returns CDR1 SEHNR and CDR2 FQNEAQ (reference sequence). The CDR3 region has the DNA TGTGCCAGCAGACGCCCGGAGGTGTCTGGAAACACCATATATTTT. Encoded protein: CASRRPEVSGNTIYF. Full variable domain (missing parts from reference TRBV7-9 and TRBJ1-3): DTGVSQNPRHKITKRGQNVTFRCDPISEHNRLYWYRQTLGQGPEFLTYFQNEAQLEKSRLLSDRFSAERPKGSFSTLEIQRTEQGDSAMYLCASRRPEVSGNTIYFGEGSWLTVV.

The chain is built from TRBV30 and TRBJ2-2; 12 bases map to TRBD2. V shed 3 bases and J 1 base; nucleotides not matched to a gene: 0. This CDR3 has 15 residues. CDR1 and CDR2 from the germline V gene are GTSNPN and SVGIG (reference sequence). The CDR3 loop reads CAWRGLAGNTGELFF. CDR3 bases: TGTGCCTGGAGGGGACTAGCGGGGAACACCGGGGAGCTGTTTTTT. The complete variable domain, with remaining parts taken from reference TRBV30 and TRBJ2-2, reads SQTIHQWPATLVQPVGSPLSLECTVEGTSNPNLYWYRQAAGRGLQLLFYSVGIGQISSEVPQNLSASRPQDRQFILSSKKLLLSDSGFYLCAWRGLAGNTGELFFGEGSRLTVL.

The chain recombines TRBV3-1 (or the pseudogene TRBV3-2) with TRBJ2-5, with D possibly matching TRBD1 (6 bases). There are 14 residues in the CDR3. V lost 3 bases and J 3 bases, leaving 11 bases between the germline ends. Germline V lookup: CDR1 LGHDT, CDR2 YNNKEL (reference sequence). CDR3 in amino acids: CASSQGAGEETQYF. As DNA, the CDR3 is TGTGCCAGCAGCCAGGGGGCCGGGGAAGAGACCCAGTACTTC.

The chain links TRBV19 to TRBJ1-3; 9 bases agree with TRBD1. Germline lookup yields CDR1 LNHDA and CDR2 SQIVND (reference sequence). V trimming: 3 bases; J trimming: 5 bases; junction bases outside the gene matches: 2. This CDR3 is built from 14 residues. In DNA, the CDR3 is TGTGCCAGTAGTATGGGACAGGGCCGAAACACCATATATTTT. The encoded protein is CASSMGQGRNTIYF.

The V call is TRBV3-1 (or the pseudogene TRBV3-2), the J call TRBJ1-1; possibly TRBD1 for D (6 bases). CDR1 and CDR2 (germline): LGHDT, YNNKEL (reference sequence). The CDR3 runs to 15 residues. The germline V and J ends were trimmed by 1 base and 4 bases, with 13 bases remaining between them. The CDR3 loop reads CASSQGNRAATEAFF. The CDR3 DNA reads as TGTGCCAGCAGCCAAGGGAACAGGGCCGCCACTGAAGCTTTCTTT.

The CDR3 DNA reads TGTGCCAGCAGCCCAACGGTCGGACAGGGAATCTATGAGCAGTTCTTC. Residues: CASSPTVGQGIYEQFF. This chain joins TRBV7-9 and TRBJ2-1; TRBD1 agrees at 8 bases. The CDR3 loop spans 16 amino acids. V was pared by 5 bases and J by 8 bases, with 14 bases of the junction left unmatched. Germline loops: CDR1 SEHNR, CDR2 FQNEAQ (reference sequence). Looking up the rest from reference TRBV7-9 and TRBJ2-1 gives the full variable domain: DTGVSQNPRHKITKRGQNVTFRCDPISEHNRLYWYRQTLGQGPEFLTYFQNEAQLEKSRLLSDRFSAERPKGSFSTLEIQRTEQGDSAMYLCASSPTVGQGIYEQFFGPGTRLTVL.

This chain connects TRBV3-1 (or the pseudogene TRBV3-2) to TRBJ2-7, with D tentatively TRBD1 (6 bases). The CDR3 contains 12 residues. The V end lost 5 bases, the J end lost 4 bases, and 9 bases lay between the germline ends. In germline, CDR1 is LGHDT, CDR2 YNNKEL (reference sequence). The CDR3, as DNA: TGTGCCAGCAGCGTCGGACAGTACGAGCAGTACTTC. Translation gives CASSVGQYEQYF.

The V gene is TRBV9, the J gene TRBJ2-5, with TRBD1 identical over 9 bases. The germline V gene encodes CDR1 SGDLS and CDR2 YYNGEE. V lost 0 bases, J lost 5 bases, and 5 bases stayed unmatched. The CDR3 covers 15 residues. In DNA form, the CDR3 reads TGTGCCAGCAGCGTAGAAGGGACAGGGAGCGAGACCCAGTACTTC. Translated: CASSVEGTGSETQYF.

Only a few counts were recorded for this clone. The V gene is TRBV7-9, the J gene TRBJ1-6; 9 nucleotides line up with TRBD1. CDR3 length: 17 residues. V shed 1 base and J 6 bases; nucleotides not matched to a gene: 7. Germline CDR1 is SEHNR and CDR2 is FQNEAQ (reference sequence). CDR3 protein: CASSLGNRGRGNSPLHF. The CDR3 nucleotides are TGTGCCAGCAGCTTAGGTAACAGGGGGCGCGGTAATTCACCCCTCCACTTT.

This sequence joins TRBV4-1 and TRBJ1-3; no clear D gene. CDR1 and CDR2 from the germline V gene are MGHRA and YSYEKL. This CDR3 has 15 residues. The V gene lost 6 bases and the J gene lost 0 bases, with 12 bases spanning the gap. For the CDR3, the DNA is TGCGCCAGCAGGTTGGAGACTTCCTCTGGAAACACCATATATTTT. As protein: CASRLETSSGNTIYF.

V is TRBV28 and J is TRBJ1-6, with D maybe TRBD1 (5 bases). Germline loops: CDR1 MDHEN, CDR2 SYDVKM. V shed 2 bases and J shed 3 bases, with 8 bases lying between them. This CDR3 comprises 15 residues. The CDR3 DNA reads TGTGCCAGCAGTTTAAAGGGGCTCTATAATTCACCCCTCCACTTT. It translates to CASSLKGLYNSPLHF.

The chain is built from TRBV11-3 and TRBJ2-1; TRBD2 agrees at 14 bases. The CDR3 consists of 16 residues. V trimming: 3 bases; J trimming: 8 bases; junction bases outside the gene matches: 6. CDR1 is SGHNT, CDR2 YENEEA, per germline. CDR3 in amino acids: CASSLGLAGVNDEQFF. In DNA form, the CDR3 reads TGTGCCAGCAGCTTGGGACTAGCGGGAGTAAACGATGAGCAGTTCTTC.

The rearrangement uses TRBV5-6 and TRBJ1-1; a possible D gene is TRBD1 (5 bases). The germline gives CDR1 SGHDT, CDR2 YYEEEE. CDR3 length: 14 residues. V shed 1 base and J shed 4 bases, with 11 bases lying between them. CDR3 loop: CASSLFRVGTEAFF. CDR3 nucleotides: TGTGCCAGCAGCTTGTTCAGGGTGGGCACTGAAGCTTTCTTT.